This TCR beta chain appears in the sequencing data of a study of brain T cells in children with intractable seizures. Here immunoSEQ multiplex PCR was the method, and the copy in TCRdb shows in-frame clones only, minus some. The sample contains about 340,000 clones, about 93% of which appear only once. Time point reported: blood from clinic visit 5 months post-surgery; TSC patient then seizure free. The sequenced cases were selected for having the highest brain T cell transcript signatures. Patients received at least one anti-epileptic drug before surgery. Notes on this clone: This sample also contains other DNA sequences that code for the same CDR3.

This clonotype originated in a boy under two years old with tuberous sclerosis and intractable seizures. The sequencing used peripheral blood, collected approximately 5 months after surgery.

The DNA for the CDR3 is TGTGCCAGCAGCTCCGGGACAGGGGTCCCCTCCTACAATGAGCAGTTCTTC. Amino acid sequence: CASSSGTGVPSYNEQFF. The V and J genes are TRBV11-3 and TRBJ2-1; 10 nucleotides align to TRBD1. The V segment lost 4 bases and the J segment 0 bases; nucleotides outside the gene matches: 6. The germline V gene has CDR1 SGHNT and CDR2 YENEEA. The CDR3 runs to 17 residues. Full variable domain (remainder filled in from reference TRBV11-3 and TRBJ2-1): EAGVVQSPRYKIIEKKQPVAFWCNPISGHNTLYWYLQNLGQGPELLIRYENEEAVDDSQLPKDRFSAERLKGVDSTLKIQPAELGDSAVYLCASSSGTGVPSYNEQFFGPGTRLTVL.